The 7 T cell receptor beta chains given below trace back to one sample, sequenced in a study of T-cell reconstitution after alpha-beta-depleted transplantation in children. Molecular barcoding with unique molecular identifiers was used for the TCRbeta library. One entry per CDR3 protein results from TCRdb running MiXCR on the PCR reads. Among about 610,000 distinct CDR3 sequences listed, over 9.5% were seen once. The material was PBMCs from the stem cell graft donor, obtained from the stem cell graft. Receptors were obtained from a human donor who donated a stem cell graft to a child with acute myeloid leukemia.

At least ten counts were recorded for this clonotype. The V and J genes are TRBV18 and TRBJ1-5; D ambiguous. Trimming cost V 6 bases and J 3 bases, with 9 bases left between them. CDR3 length equals 13 residues. Germline V gives CDR1 KGHSH, CDR2 LQKENI. The CDR3 DNA follows: TGTGCCAGCTCGCCCGGACTCAATCAGCCCCAGCATTTT. Translated, it gives CASSPGLNQPQHF.

This chain uses TRBV7-9 with TRBJ1-2; 10 nucleotides line up with TRBD1. V shed 5 bases and J 6 bases; nucleotides not matched to a gene: 6. CDR3 length: 14 amino acids. Germline CDR1 SEHNR, CDR2 FQNEAQ (reference sequence). CDR3 DNA sequence: TGTGCCAGCAGCACCGGGACAGGGGTTAATGGCTACACCTTC. Residues: CASSTGTGVNGYTF.

This clonotype was detected ten times or more. V usage is TRBV29-1 and J usage is TRBJ1-5; TRBD1 is a possible D gene (5 bases). This CDR3 spans 13 amino acids. Germline V gene data show CDR1 as SQVTM and CDR2 as ANQGSEA. The germline V and J ends were trimmed by 4 bases and 4 bases, with 11 bases remaining between them. As DNA, the CDR3 is TGCAGCGTTGCCGGGGACGGGAATCAGCCCCAGCATTTT. Translation: CSVAGDGNQPQHF.

The J gene is TRBJ2-1, the V gene TRBV20-1; TRBD2 might be the D (5 bases). This CDR3 has 14 amino acids. The V and J ends lost 3 bases and 0 bases respectively, with 9 bases between them. Germline lookup yields CDR1 DFQATT and CDR2 SNEGSKA (reference sequence). The CDR3 here is CSARDSVSYNEQFF. The DNA of the CDR3 is TGCAGTGCTAGGGACTCTGTCTCCTACAATGAGCAGTTCTTC.

This clonotype was recorded many times. The chain employs TRBV7-2 and TRBJ2-7, with D possibly matching TRBD2 (6 bases). Deletions cut 4 bases from V and 0 bases from J, with 16 bases between. In germline, CDR1 is SGHTA, CDR2 FQGNSA. There are 16 residues in the CDR3. The CDR3 sequence: CASSSAAGTLSYEQYF. As DNA, the CDR3 is TGTGCCAGCAGCTCCGCTGCGGGGACCCTCTCCTACGAGCAGTACTTC.

This clonotype has a handful of counts. The V gene is TRBV7-2, the J gene TRBJ2-7, with D possibly TRBD2 on 5 matching bases. The CDR3 contains 14 residues. The V end was cut by 4 bases, the J end by 2 bases, with 12 bases between. Germline assignment: CDR1 SGHTA and CDR2 FQGNSA. As DNA, the CDR3 is TGTGCCAGCAGCTCCGTTACTAGAACCTACGAGCAGTACTTC. Protein sequence: CASSSVTRTYEQYF.

This chain links TRBV11-2 with TRBJ2-1; no clear D gene. The V gene lost 3 bases and the J gene lost 2 bases, with 11 bases spanning the gap. The CDR3 is 15 residues long. CDR1 and CDR2 from the germline V gene are SGHAT and FQNNGV. As DNA, the CDR3 is TGTGCCAGCAGCTTTGACAACGACCCCTACAATGAGCAGTTCTTC. Protein: CASSFDNDPYNEQFF. The full variable domain, completed using reference TRBV11-2 and TRBJ2-1, is EAGVAQSPRYKIIEKRQSVAFWCNPISGHATLYWYQQILGQGPKLLIQFQNNGVVDDSQLPKDRFSAERLKGVDSTLKIQPAKLEDSAVYLCASSFDNDPYNEQFFGPGTRLTVL.